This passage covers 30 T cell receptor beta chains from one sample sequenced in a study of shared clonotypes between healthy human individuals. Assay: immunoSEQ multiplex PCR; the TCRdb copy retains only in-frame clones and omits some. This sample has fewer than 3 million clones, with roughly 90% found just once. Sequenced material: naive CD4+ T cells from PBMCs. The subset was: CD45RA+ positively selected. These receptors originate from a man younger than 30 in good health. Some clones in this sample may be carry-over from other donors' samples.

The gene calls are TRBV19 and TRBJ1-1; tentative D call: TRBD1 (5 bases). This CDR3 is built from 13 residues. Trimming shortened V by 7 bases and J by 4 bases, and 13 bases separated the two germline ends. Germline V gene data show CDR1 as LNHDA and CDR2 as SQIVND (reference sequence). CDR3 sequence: CASTWGVGTEAFF. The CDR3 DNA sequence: TGTGCCAGTACCTGGGGGGTGGGCACTGAAGCTTTCTTT.

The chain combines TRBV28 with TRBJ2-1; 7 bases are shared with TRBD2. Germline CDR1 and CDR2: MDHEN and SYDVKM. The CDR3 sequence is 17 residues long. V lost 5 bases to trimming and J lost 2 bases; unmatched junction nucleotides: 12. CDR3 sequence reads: CASSAGLSRSAYNEQFF. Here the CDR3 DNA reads TGTGCCAGCAGTGCGGGACTATCTCGCAGCGCCTACAATGAGCAGTTCTTC. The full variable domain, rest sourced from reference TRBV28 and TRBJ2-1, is DVKVTQSSRYLVKRTGEKVFLECVQDMDHENMFWYRQDPGLGLRLIYFSYDVKMKEKGDIPEGYSVSREKKERFSLILESASTNQTSMYLCASSAGLSRSAYNEQFFGPGTRLTVL.

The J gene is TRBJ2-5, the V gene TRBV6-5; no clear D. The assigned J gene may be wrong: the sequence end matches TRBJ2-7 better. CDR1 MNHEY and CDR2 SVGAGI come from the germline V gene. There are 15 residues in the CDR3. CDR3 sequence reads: CASRPGLGPTYEQYF. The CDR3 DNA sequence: TGTGCCAGCAGACCCGGGTTAGGGCCAACCTACGAGCAGTACTTC.

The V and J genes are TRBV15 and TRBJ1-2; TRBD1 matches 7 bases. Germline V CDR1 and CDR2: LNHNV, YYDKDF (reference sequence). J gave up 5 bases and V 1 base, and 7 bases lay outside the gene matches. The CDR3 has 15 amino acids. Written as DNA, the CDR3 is TGTGCCACCAGCAGAGCCCGGCAGGGGGAATATGGCTACACCTTC. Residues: CATSRARQGEYGYTF.

DNA of the CDR3: TGCGCCAGCAGCTTGGTGATGGGCGGACAGAGCACAGATACGCAGTATTTT. This encodes CASSLVMGGQSTDTQYF. The rearrangement joins TRBV5-1 to TRBJ2-3, with D tentatively TRBD1 (6 bases). Germline CDR1 SGHRS, CDR2 YFSETQ. The CDR3 is 17 amino acids. V dropped 0 bases and J dropped 0 bases, with 14 bases sitting between them.

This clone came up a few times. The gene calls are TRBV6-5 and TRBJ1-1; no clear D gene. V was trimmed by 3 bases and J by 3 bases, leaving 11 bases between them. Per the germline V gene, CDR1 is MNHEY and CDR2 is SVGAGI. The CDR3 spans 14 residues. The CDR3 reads CASSYRGYHTEAFF. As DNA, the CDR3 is TGTGCCAGCAGTTATCGGGGATACCACACTGAAGCTTTCTTT.

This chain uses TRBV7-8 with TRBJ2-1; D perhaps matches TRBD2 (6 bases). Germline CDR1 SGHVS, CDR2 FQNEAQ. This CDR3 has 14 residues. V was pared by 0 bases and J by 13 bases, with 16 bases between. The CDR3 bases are TGTGCCAGCAGCTTAGCCCAAGGGGCGGGACCTCAGTTCTTC. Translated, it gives CASSLAQGAGPQFF.

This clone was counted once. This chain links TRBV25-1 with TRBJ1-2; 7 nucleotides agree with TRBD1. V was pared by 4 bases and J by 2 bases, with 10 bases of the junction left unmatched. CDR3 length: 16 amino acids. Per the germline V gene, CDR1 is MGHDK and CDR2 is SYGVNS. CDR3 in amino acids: CASSGQKPGQNYGYTF. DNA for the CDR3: TGTGCCAGCAGTGGCCAAAAACCGGGACAGAACTATGGCTACACCTTC.

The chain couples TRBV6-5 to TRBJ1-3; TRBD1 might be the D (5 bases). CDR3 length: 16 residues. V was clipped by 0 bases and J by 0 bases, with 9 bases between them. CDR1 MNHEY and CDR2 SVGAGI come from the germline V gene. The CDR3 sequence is CASSYSRASSGNTIYF. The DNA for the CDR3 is TGTGCCAGCAGTTACTCCAGGGCAAGCTCTGGAAACACCATATATTTT.

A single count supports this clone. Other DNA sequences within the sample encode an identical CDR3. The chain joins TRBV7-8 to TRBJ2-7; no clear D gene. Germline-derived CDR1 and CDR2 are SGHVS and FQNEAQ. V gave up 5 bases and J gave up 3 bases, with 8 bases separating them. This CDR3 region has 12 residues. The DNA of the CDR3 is TGTGCCAGCAGCCCCCCTAGCTACGAGCAGTACTTC. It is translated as CASSPPSYEQYF.

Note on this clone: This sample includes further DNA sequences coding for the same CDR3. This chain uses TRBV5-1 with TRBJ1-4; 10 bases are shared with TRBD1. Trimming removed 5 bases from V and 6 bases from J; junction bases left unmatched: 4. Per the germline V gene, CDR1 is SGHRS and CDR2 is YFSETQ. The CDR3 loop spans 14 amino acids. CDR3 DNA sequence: TGCGCCAGCAGTCCCGGGACAGGGGATGAAAAACTGTTTTTT. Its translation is CASSPGTGDEKLFF.

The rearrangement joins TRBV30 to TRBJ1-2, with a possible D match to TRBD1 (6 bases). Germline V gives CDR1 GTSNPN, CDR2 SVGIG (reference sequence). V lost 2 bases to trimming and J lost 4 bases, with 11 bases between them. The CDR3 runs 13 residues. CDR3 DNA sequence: TGTGCCTGGAGTCCGGGACAAACCTATGGCTACACCTTC. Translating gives CAWSPGQTYGYTF.

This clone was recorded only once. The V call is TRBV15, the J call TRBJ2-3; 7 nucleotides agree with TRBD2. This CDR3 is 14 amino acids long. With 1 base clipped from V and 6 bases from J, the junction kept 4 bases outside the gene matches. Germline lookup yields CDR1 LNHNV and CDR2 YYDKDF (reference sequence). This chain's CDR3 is CATSRGGGLDTQYF. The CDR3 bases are TGTGCCACCAGCAGAGGGGGGGGACTGGATACGCAGTATTTT.

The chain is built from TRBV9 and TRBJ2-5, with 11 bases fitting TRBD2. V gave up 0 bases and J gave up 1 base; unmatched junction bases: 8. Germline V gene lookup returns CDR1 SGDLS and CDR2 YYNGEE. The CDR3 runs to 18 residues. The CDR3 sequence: CASSVGPSGRMTQETQYF. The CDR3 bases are TGTGCCAGCAGCGTAGGCCCTAGCGGGAGGATGACCCAAGAGACCCAGTACTTC.

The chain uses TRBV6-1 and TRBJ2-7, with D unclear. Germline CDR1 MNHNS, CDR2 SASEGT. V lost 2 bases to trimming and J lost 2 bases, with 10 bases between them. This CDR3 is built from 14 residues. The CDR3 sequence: CASSELAATYEQYF. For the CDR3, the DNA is TGTGCCAGCAGTGAACTGGCTGCTACCTACGAGCAGTACTTC.

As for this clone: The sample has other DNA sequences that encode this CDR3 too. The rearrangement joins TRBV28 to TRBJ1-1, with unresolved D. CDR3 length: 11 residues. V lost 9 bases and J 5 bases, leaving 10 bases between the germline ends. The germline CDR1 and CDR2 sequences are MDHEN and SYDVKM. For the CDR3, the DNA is TGTGCCAGTAGAGGTGCTACTGAAGCTTTCTTT. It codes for CASRGATEAFF.

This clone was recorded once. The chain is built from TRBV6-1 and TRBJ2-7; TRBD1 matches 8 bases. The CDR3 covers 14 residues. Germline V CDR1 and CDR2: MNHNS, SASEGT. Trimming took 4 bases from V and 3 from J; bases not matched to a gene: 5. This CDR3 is CASSGQGANYEQYF. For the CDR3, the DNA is TGTGCCAGCAGTGGGCAGGGGGCCAACTACGAGCAGTACTTC.

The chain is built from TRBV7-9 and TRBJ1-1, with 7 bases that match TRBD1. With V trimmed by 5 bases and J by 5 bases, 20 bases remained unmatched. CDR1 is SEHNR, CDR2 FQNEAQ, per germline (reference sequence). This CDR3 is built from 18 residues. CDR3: CASSPLPTGVKLGTEAFF. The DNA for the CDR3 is TGTGCCAGCAGCCCCCTTCCTACAGGGGTGAAACTGGGAACTGAAGCTTTCTTT.

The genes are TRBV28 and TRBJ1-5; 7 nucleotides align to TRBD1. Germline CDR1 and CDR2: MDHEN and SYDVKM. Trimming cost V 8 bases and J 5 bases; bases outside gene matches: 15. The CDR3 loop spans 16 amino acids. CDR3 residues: CASLRAGGSLYQPQHF. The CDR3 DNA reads TGTGCCAGCCTCCGGGCAGGGGGAAGTTTGTATCAGCCCCAGCATTTT.

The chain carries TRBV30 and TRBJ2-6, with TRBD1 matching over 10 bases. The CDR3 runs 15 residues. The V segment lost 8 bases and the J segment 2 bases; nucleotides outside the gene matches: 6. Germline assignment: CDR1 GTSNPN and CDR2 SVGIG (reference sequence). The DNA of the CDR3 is TGTGCCGGAGACAGGGGGCTGACTGGGGCCAACGTCCTGACTTTC. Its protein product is CAGDRGLTGANVLTF.

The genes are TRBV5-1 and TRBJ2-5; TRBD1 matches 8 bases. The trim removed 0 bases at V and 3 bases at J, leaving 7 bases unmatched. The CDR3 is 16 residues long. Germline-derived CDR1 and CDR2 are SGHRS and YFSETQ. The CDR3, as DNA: TGCGCCAGCAGCTTGGGGGCAGGGGGCTCCGAAGAGACCCAGTACTTC. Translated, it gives CASSLGAGGSEETQYF.

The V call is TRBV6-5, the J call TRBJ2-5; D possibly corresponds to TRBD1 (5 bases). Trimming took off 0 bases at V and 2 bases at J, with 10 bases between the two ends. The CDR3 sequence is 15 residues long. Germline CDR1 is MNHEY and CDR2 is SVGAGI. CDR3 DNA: TGTGCCAGCAGTTACTCAGCCAGGGTACAAGAGACCCAGTACTTC. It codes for CASSYSARVQETQYF.

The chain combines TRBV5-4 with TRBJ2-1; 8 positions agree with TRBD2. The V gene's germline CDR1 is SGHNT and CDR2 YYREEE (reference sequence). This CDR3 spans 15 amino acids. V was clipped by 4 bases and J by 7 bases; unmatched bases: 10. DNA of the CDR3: TGTGCCAGCAGCCCGGGACTAGGAGAAGGGAATGAGCAGTTCTTC. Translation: CASSPGLGEGNEQFF.

CDR3 nucleotide sequence: TGTGCCAGCTCACCACCGGGGCGGGGGTTTGGAGAGACCCAGTACTTC. Protein: CASSPPGRGFGETQYF. The V and J genes are TRBV18 and TRBJ2-5; 7 nucleotides agree with TRBD2. Trimming took 0 bases from V and 4 from J; bases not matched to a gene: 8. The CDR3 is 16 amino acids. Germline V gene data show CDR1 as KGHSH and CDR2 as LQKENI. The variable domain in full, completed from reference TRBV18 and TRBJ2-5, reads NAGVMQNPRHLVRRRGQEARLRCSPMKGHSHVYWYRQLPEEGLKFMVYLQKENIIDESGMPKERFSAEFPKEGPSILRIQQVVRGDSAAYFCASSPPGRGFGETQYFGPGTRLLVL.

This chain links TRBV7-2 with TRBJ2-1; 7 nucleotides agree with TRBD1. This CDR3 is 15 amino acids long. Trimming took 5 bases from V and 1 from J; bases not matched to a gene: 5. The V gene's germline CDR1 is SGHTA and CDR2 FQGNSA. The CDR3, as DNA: TGTGCCAGCAGCCCCATGACAGGGTCCTACAATGAGCAGTTCTTC. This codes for CASSPMTGSYNEQFF.

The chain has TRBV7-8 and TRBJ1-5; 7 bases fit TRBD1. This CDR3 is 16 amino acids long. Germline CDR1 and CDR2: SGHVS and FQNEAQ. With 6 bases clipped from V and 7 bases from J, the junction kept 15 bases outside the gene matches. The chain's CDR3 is CASSLETGSFTQPQHF. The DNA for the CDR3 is TGTGCCAGCAGTCTGGAGACAGGGAGCTTCACGCAGCCCCAGCATTTT.

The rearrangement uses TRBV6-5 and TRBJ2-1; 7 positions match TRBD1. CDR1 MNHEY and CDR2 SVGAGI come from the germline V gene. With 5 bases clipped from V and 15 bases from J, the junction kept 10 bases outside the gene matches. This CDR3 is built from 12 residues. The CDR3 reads CASSKDRNTLFF. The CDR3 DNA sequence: TGTGCCAGCAGTAAGGACAGGAACACCCTGTTCTTC.

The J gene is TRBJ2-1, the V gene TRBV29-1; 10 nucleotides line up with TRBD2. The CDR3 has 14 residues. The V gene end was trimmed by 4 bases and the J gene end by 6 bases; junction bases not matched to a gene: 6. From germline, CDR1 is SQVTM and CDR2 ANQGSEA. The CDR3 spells CSVAGTSVGNEQFF. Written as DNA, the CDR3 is TGCAGCGTTGCTGGGACTAGCGTCGGCAATGAGCAGTTCTTC.

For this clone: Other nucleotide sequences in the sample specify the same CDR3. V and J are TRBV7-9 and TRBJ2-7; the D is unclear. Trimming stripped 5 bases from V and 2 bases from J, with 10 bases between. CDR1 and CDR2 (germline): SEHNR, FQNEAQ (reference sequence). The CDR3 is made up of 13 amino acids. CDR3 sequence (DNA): TGTGCCAGCAGCCCCGGGCCCCCCTACGAGCAGTACTTC. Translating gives CASSPGPPYEQYF.

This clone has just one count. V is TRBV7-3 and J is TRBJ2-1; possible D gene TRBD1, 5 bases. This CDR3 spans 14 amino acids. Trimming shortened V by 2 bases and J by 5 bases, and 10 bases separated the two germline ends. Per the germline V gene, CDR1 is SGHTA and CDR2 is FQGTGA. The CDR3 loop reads CASSLQGGDNEQFF. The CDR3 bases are TGTGCCAGCAGCTTACAGGGTGGGGACAATGAGCAGTTCTTC.